Listed below are T cell receptor beta chains from one sample, sequenced in a study of blood T cell repertoires in COVID-19. Sequenced by immunoSEQ multiplex PCR; TCRdb stores in-frame clones only, minus some. The table has 200,000 to 250,000 clones, 80% seen once; the top ten hold around 4.7%. The specimen sequenced was PBMCs or T cells enriched from blood (not recorded which). Every receptor here comes from a man under 40 with acute COVID-19. CDR3s include the opening cysteine and the closing phenylalanine or tryptophan. The D gene is left open where the match is weak. The size field is filled for only some rows; it gives once, few, many or a size class.

d_gene: NA; v_gene: TRBV19; j_gene: TRBJ2-2; abundance: NA; CDR3aa: CASSFLTGELFF; CDR3nt: TGTGCCAGTAGTTTCCTCACCGGGGAGCTGTTTTTT
d_gene: TRBD2; v_gene: TRBV6-2/TRBV6-3; j_gene: TRBJ2-7; abundance: NA; CDR3aa: CASSYSGLAGLSSYEQYF; CDR3nt: TGTGCCAGCAGTTATTCGGGACTAGCGGGGCTGAGCTCCTACGAGCAGTACTTC
d_gene: NA; v_gene: TRBV4-1; j_gene: TRBJ2-7; abundance: few; CDR3aa: CASSRIDMGIVGEHEQYF; CDR3nt: TGCGCCAGCAGCCGGATTGACATGGGTATAGTCGGCGAACACGAGCAGTACTTC
d_gene: TRBD1; v_gene: TRBV13; j_gene: TRBJ1-2; abundance: NA; CDR3aa: CASKPGTGGFYGYTF; CDR3nt: TGTGCCAGCAAGCCGGGGACAGGGGGTTTCTATGGCTACACCTTC
d_gene: NA; v_gene: TRBV25-1; j_gene: TRBJ1-1; abundance: NA; CDR3aa: CASSASTGPSTEAFF; CDR3nt: TGTGCCAGCAGTGCGTCTACAGGTCCGTCCACTGAAGCTTTCTTT
d_gene: NA; v_gene: TRBV28; j_gene: TRBJ1-1; abundance: NA; CDR3aa: CASITQSGMAEAFF; CDR3nt: TGTGCCAGCATTACCCAATCGGGTATGGCTGAAGCTTTCTTT
d_gene: NA; v_gene: TRBV5-1; j_gene: TRBJ1-4; abundance: NA; CDR3aa: CASSDHGVSEKLFF; CDR3nt: TGCGCCAGCAGCGACCACGGGGTTAGTGAAAAACTGTTTTTT
d_gene: NA; v_gene: TRBV11-2; j_gene: TRBJ2-5; abundance: NA; CDR3aa: CASSLQRWAGQETQYF; CDR3nt: TGTGCCAGCAGCTTACAAAGATGGGCAGGGCAAGAGACCCAGTACTTC
d_gene: NA; v_gene: TRBV6-5; j_gene: TRBJ1-3; abundance: NA; CDR3aa: CASSSGSGNTIYF; CDR3nt: TGTGCCAGCAGCTCCGGCTCTGGAAACACCATATATTTT
d_gene: NA; v_gene: TRBV7-3; j_gene: TRBJ2-5; abundance: NA; CDR3aa: CASSPRATGETQYF; CDR3nt: TGTGCCAGCAGCCCGAGGGCAACAGGGGAGACCCAGTACTTC
d_gene: TRBD1; v_gene: TRBV5-6; j_gene: TRBJ1-6; abundance: NA; CDR3aa: CASSLYMGQGALGSPLHF; CDR3nt: TGTGCCAGCAGCTTGTATATGGGACAGGGGGCCCTTGGATCACCCCTCCACTTT
d_gene: TRBD1; v_gene: TRBV7-3; j_gene: TRBJ2-3; abundance: NA; CDR3aa: CASSRGQGSTDTQYF; CDR3nt: TGTGCCAGCAGCAGGGGACAGGGAAGCACAGATACGCAGTATTTT
d_gene: NA; v_gene: TRBV18; j_gene: TRBJ2-3; abundance: NA; CDR3aa: CASSPLSQLEYTDTQYF; CDR3nt: TGTGCCAGCTCACCACTCTCACAGTTAGAGTACACAGATACGCAGTATTTT
d_gene: NA; v_gene: TRBV14; j_gene: TRBJ1-6; abundance: many; CDR3aa: CASSPTGGTNSPLHF; CDR3nt: TGTGCCAGCAGCCCGACGGGCGGGACCAATTCACCCCTCCACTTT
d_gene: TRBD2; v_gene: TRBV28; j_gene: TRBJ2-3; abundance: NA; CDR3aa: CATIQSGGNTDTQYF; CDR3nt: TGTGCCACCATTCAATCCGGGGGGAACACAGATACGCAGTATTTT
d_gene: TRBD2; v_gene: TRBV3-1/TRBV3-2; j_gene: TRBJ2-1; abundance: NA; CDR3aa: CASSHLSGGRPNEQFF; CDR3nt: TGTGCCAGCAGCCATCTTAGCGGGGGGAGGCCCAATGAGCAGTTCTTC
d_gene: NA; v_gene: TRBV21-1; j_gene: TRBJ1-1; abundance: NA; CDR3aa: CASSKGRGLNTEAFF; CDR3nt: TGTGCCAGCAGCAAAGGTAGGGGATTGAACACTGAAGCTTTCTTT
d_gene: NA; v_gene: TRBV10-2; j_gene: TRBJ2-5; abundance: NA; CDR3aa: CAIGSGGQETQYF; CDR3nt: TGCGCCATCGGTTCCGGGGGACAAGAGACCCAGTACTTC
d_gene: NA; v_gene: TRBV12-3/TRBV12-4; j_gene: TRBJ1-2; abundance: once; CDR3aa: CACRGANYGYTF; CDR3nt: TGTGCCTGCAGGGGCGCTAACTATGGCTACACCTTC
d_gene: TRBD1; v_gene: TRBV5-1; j_gene: TRBJ2-3; abundance: NA; CDR3aa: CASSLAGTGVDTQYF; CDR3nt: TGCGCCAGCAGCTTGGCCGGGACAGGGGTAGATACGCAGTATTTT
d_gene: TRBD1; v_gene: TRBV3-1/TRBV3-2; j_gene: TRBJ2-2; abundance: NA; CDR3aa: CASSLPGQGIPGELFF; CDR3nt: TGTGCCAGCAGCCTCCCGGGACAGGGAATCCCCGGGGAGCTGTTTTTT
d_gene: NA; v_gene: TRBV28; j_gene: TRBJ2-7; abundance: NA; CDR3aa: CASSLSAGSYEQYF; CDR3nt: TGTGCCAGCAGTTTATCGGCCGGGAGCTACGAGCAGTACTTC
d_gene: NA; v_gene: TRBV4-1; j_gene: TRBJ2-3; abundance: NA; CDR3aa: CASSLAGDTQYF; CDR3nt: TGCGCCAGCAGTTTGGCGGGCGATACGCAGTATTTT
d_gene: TRBD1; v_gene: TRBV19; j_gene: TRBJ2-2; abundance: once; CDR3aa: CASSPWTGGLAGELFF; CDR3nt: TGTGCCAGTAGTCCCTGGACAGGGGGCTTGGCTGGGGAGCTGTTTTTT
d_gene: NA; v_gene: TRBV10-3; j_gene: TRBJ2-7; abundance: NA; CDR3aa: CAISESGGTGAYEQYF; CDR3nt: TGTGCCATCAGTGAGTCGGGAGGGACAGGTGCCTACGAGCAGTACTTC
d_gene: NA; v_gene: TRBV6-1; j_gene: TRBJ2-7; abundance: NA; CDR3aa: CASSDTAVSYEQYF; CDR3nt: TGTGCCAGCAGTGATACTGCCGTCTCCTACGAGCAGTACTTC
d_gene: NA; v_gene: TRBV27; j_gene: TRBJ2-1; abundance: NA; CDR3aa: CASSLAEGRGEQFF; CDR3nt: TGTGCCAGCAGTTTAGCCGAGGGGCGGGGTGAGCAGTTCTTC
d_gene: TRBD1; v_gene: TRBV11-1; j_gene: TRBJ2-7; abundance: NA; CDR3aa: CASTRTGGGEQYF; CDR3nt: TGTGCCAGCACCCGGACAGGGGGAGGCGAGCAGTACTTC
d_gene: NA; v_gene: TRBV11-2; j_gene: TRBJ2-3; abundance: once; CDR3aa: CASSLDRSGTDTQYF; CDR3nt: TGTGCCAGCAGCTTAGATCGATCAGGGACAGATACGCAGTATTTT
d_gene: TRBD1; v_gene: TRBV5-6; j_gene: TRBJ1-4; abundance: NA; CDR3aa: CASSLPGQGNEKLFF; CDR3nt: TGTGCCAGCAGCTTACCGGGACAGGGAAATGAAAAACTGTTTTTT
d_gene: TRBD1; v_gene: TRBV10-1; j_gene: TRBJ1-5; abundance: NA; CDR3aa: CASSERDRGNQPQHF; CDR3nt: TGCGCCAGCAGCGAGCGGGACAGGGGGAATCAGCCCCAGCATTTT
d_gene: TRBD2; v_gene: TRBV19; j_gene: TRBJ2-3; abundance: NA; CDR3aa: CASNSPGLAGGYDTQYF; CDR3nt: TGTGCCAGTAACTCTCCGGGACTAGCGGGGGGCTACGATACGCAGTATTTT
d_gene: NA; v_gene: TRBV3-1/TRBV3-2; j_gene: TRBJ1-2; abundance: NA; CDR3aa: CASSQVAAPNYGYTF; CDR3nt: TGTGCCAGCAGCCAAGTAGCCGCGCCAAACTATGGCTACACCTTC
d_gene: TRBD1; v_gene: TRBV28; j_gene: TRBJ1-2; abundance: NA; CDR3aa: CASSWGQSRYGYTF; CDR3nt: TGTGCCAGCAGTTGGGGACAGAGCCGCTATGGCTACACCTTC
d_gene: NA; v_gene: TRBV5-1; j_gene: TRBJ2-5; abundance: NA; CDR3aa: CASSLGVLGPGVTQYF; CDR3nt: TGCGCCAGCAGCTTGGGCGTGCTGGGCCCGGGGGTGACCCAGTACTTC
d_gene: NA; v_gene: TRBV2; j_gene: TRBJ1-1; abundance: NA; CDR3aa: CASRGQNTEAFF; CDR3nt: TGTGCCAGCAGAGGACAGAACACTGAAGCTTTCTTT
d_gene: NA; v_gene: TRBV6-1; j_gene: TRBJ1-6; abundance: medium-sized; CDR3aa: CASSDRDNSPLHF; CDR3nt: TGTGCCAGCAGTGACAGGGATAATTCACCCCTCCACTTT
d_gene: TRBD1; v_gene: TRBV27; j_gene: TRBJ1-5; abundance: NA; CDR3aa: CASSPDRATQPQHF; CDR3nt: TGTGCCAGCAGTCCCGACAGGGCTACTCAGCCCCAGCATTTT
d_gene: NA; v_gene: TRBV4-1; j_gene: TRBJ1-5; abundance: NA; CDR3aa: CASSLLAGGQPQHF; CDR3nt: TGCGCCAGCAGCCTTCTAGCGGGGGGACAGCCCCAGCATTTT
d_gene: NA; v_gene: TRBV7-6; j_gene: TRBJ2-7; abundance: NA; CDR3aa: CASSSPQVAYEQYF; CDR3nt: TGTGCCAGCAGCTCCCCACAGGTTGCCTACGAGCAGTACTTC
d_gene: NA; v_gene: TRBV7-9; j_gene: TRBJ1-4; abundance: NA; CDR3aa: CASSLGGEKLFF; CDR3nt: TGTGCCAGCAGCTTAGGGGGCGAAAAACTGTTTTTT
d_gene: NA; v_gene: TRBV9; j_gene: TRBJ2-5; abundance: NA; CDR3aa: CASSVPGSGETQYF; CDR3nt: TGTGCCAGCAGCGTTCCGGGTTCCGGGGAGACCCAGTACTTC
d_gene: NA; v_gene: TRBV28; j_gene: TRBJ2-6; abundance: NA; CDR3aa: CASSFLGGGGQRPSHVLTF; CDR3nt: TGTGCCAGCAGTTTCCTCGGGGGCGGGGGCCAACGTCCTTCGCACGTCCTGACTTTC
d_gene: NA; v_gene: TRBV30; j_gene: TRBJ1-6; abundance: NA; CDR3aa: CAWNGGKGNSPLHF; CDR3nt: TGTGCCTGGAACGGGGGAAAGGGGAATTCACCCCTCCACTTT